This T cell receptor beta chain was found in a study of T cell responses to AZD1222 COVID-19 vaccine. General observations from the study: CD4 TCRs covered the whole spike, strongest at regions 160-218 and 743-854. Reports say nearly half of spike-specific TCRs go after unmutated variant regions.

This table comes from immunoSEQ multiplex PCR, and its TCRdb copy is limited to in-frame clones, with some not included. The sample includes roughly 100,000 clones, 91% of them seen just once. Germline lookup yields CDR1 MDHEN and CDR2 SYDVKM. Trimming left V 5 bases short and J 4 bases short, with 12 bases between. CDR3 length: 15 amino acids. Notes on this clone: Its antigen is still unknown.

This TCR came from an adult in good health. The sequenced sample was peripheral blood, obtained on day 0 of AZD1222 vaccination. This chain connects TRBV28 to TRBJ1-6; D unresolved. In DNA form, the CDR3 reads TGTGCCAGCAGTCGGATAAACGCTTATAATTCACCCCTCCACTTT. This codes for CASSRINAYNSPLHF. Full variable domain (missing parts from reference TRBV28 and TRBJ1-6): DVKVTQSSRYLVKRTGEKVFLECVQDMDHENMFWYRQDPGLGLRLIYFSYDVKMKEKGDIPEGYSVSREKKERFSLILESASTNQTSMYLCASSRINAYNSPLHFGNGTRLTVT.